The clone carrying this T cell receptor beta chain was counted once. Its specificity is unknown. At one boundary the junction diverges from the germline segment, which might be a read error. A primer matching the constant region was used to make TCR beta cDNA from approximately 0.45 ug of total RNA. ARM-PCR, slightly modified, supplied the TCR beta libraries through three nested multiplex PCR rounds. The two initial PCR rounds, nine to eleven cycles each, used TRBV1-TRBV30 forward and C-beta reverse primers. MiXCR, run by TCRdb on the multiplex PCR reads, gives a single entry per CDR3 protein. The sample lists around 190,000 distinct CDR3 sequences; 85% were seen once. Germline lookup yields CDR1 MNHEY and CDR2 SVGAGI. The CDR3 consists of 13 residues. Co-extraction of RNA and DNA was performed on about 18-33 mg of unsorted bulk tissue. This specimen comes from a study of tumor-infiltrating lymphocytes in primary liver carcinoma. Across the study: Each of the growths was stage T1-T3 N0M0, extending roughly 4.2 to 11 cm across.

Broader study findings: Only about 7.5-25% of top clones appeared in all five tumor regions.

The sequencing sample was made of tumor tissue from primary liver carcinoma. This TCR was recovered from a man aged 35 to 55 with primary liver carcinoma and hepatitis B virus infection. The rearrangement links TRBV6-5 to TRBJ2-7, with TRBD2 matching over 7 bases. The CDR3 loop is CASSRGEPYEHYF. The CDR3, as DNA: TGTGCCAGCTCCCGGGGGGAGCCCTACGAGCATTACTTC.